This T cell receptor (beta chain) was identified in a study of blood T cell repertoires in COVID-19. Study background: The study drew acute and convalescent COVID-19 samples from the United States, Italy and Spain.

Original processing methods: Nucleated cell counts were estimated from reference gene primer amplification. Only in-frame clones appear in the TCRdb table, and some are missing; sequencing was by immunoSEQ multiplex PCR. That table furnishes V, J and clone size, whereas the DNA furnished D and trimming. This table has 310,000 or so clones, about nine tenths appearing once. The V segment lost 1 base and the J segment 2 bases; nucleotides outside the gene matches: 2. Germline V gene sequence: CDR1 SGHVS, CDR2 FQNEAQ. The CDR3 consists of 15 residues. This clone turned up a few times. Enrollees, about 18 to 95 years old, lived in about two dozen US areas. Self-reported history from a screening survey and questionnaire set each donor's cohort.

This sequence joins TRBV7-8 and TRBJ2-1, with TRBD2 matching over 7 bases. The source material was PBMCs or T cells enriched from blood (not recorded which). This TCR derives from a woman aged 18-29 years who had recovered from COVID-19. DNA of the CDR3: TGTGCCAGCAGCTTAGTAAGCGGGACCTACAATGAGCAGTTCTTC. It yields the protein CASSLVSGTYNEQFF.